The next 7 T cell receptor beta chains were all read from a single sample in a study of T-cell reconstitution after alpha-beta-depleted transplantation in children. Molecular barcoding with unique molecular identifiers was used for the TCRbeta library. TCRdb reanalysed the PCR reads using MiXCR and keeps one entry per CDR3 protein. The repertoire holds some 110,000 distinct CDR3 sequences, with around 10% as singletons. Sequenced here: PBMCs, sampled before TCRalphabeta/CD19-depleted stem cell transplant. These receptor sequences come from a boy aged 2 to 9 with acute lymphoblastic leukemia, due to receive a stem cell transplant.

This clonotype was seen at least ten times. This sequence joins TRBV5-1 and TRBJ1-1, with D tentatively TRBD1 (5 bases). V lost 3 bases and J 9 bases, leaving 12 bases between the germline ends. Germline V gene sequence: CDR1 SGHRS, CDR2 YFSETQ. This CDR3 region has 12 residues. DNA for the CDR3: TGCGCCAGCAGCTCCTCCCCGGGGCAAGCTTTCTTT. This gives the protein CASSSSPGQAFF. Combining the CDR3 with reference TRBV5-1 and TRBJ1-1 gives the whole variable domain KAGVTQTPRYLIKTRGQQVTLSCSPISGHRSVSWYQQTPGQGLQFLFEYFSETQRNKGNFPGRFSGRQFSNSRSEMNVSTLELGDSALYLCASSSSPGQAFFGQGTRLTVV.

This clonotype was seen a handful of times. CDR3 nucleotides: TGCAGCGTTCGGATGAACACTGAAGCTTTCTTT. Protein product: CSVRMNTEAFF. The chain combines TRBV29-1 with TRBJ1-1; no definite D call. Trimming cost V 5 bases and J 0 bases, with 4 bases left between them. CDR3 size: 11 residues. In germline, CDR1 is SQVTM, CDR2 ANQGSEA. Based on the CDR3 plus reference TRBV29-1 and TRBJ1-1, the full variable domain is SAVISQKPSRDICQRGTSLTIQCQVDSQVTMMFWYRQQPGQSLTLIATANQGSEATYESGFVIDKFPISRPNLTFSTLTVSNMSPEDSSIYLCSVRMNTEAFFGQGTRLTVV.

This clonotype was counted a few times. CDR3 residues: CASSPHLRETQYF. For the CDR3, the DNA is TGTGCCAGCAGCCCCCACCTCCGAGAGACCCAGTACTTC. V is TRBV14 and J is TRBJ2-5; D unresolved. Between the trimmed V and J ends, which lost 4 bases and 4 bases, there was a span of 10 bases. CDR1 SGHDN and CDR2 FVKESK come from the germline V gene. CDR3 length: 13 residues. Looking up the rest from reference TRBV14 and TRBJ2-5 gives the full variable domain: EAGVTQFPSHSVIEKGQTVTLRCDPISGHDNLYWYRRVMGKEIKFLLHFVKESKQDESGMPNNRFLAERTGGTYSTLKVQPAELEDSGVYFCASSPHLRETQYFGPGTRLLVL.

This clonotype was counted only a few times. The rearrangement uses TRBV5-1 and TRBJ1-1; 7 bases match TRBD1. The CDR3 sequence is 13 residues long. The J segment lost 8 bases and the V segment lost 2 bases, leaving 6 bases of the junction unmatched. Germline-derived CDR1 and CDR2 are SGHRS and YFSETQ. CDR3 amino acids: CASSFTGVQEAFF. The CDR3 nucleotides read TGCGCCAGCAGCTTCACAGGGGTACAGGAAGCTTTCTTT.

This sequence joins TRBV5-1 and TRBJ2-7; D is perhaps TRBD1 or TRBD2 (5 bases each). The CDR3 is made up of 16 amino acids. Trimming shortened V by 0 bases and J by 2 bases, and 15 bases separated the two germline ends. From germline, CDR1 is SGHRS and CDR2 YFSETQ. This CDR3 is CASSLVQAGSAYEQYF. CDR3 DNA: TGCGCCAGCAGCTTGGTTCAAGCAGGGAGTGCCTACGAGCAGTACTTC.

The sample holds many counts of this clonotype. The chain's CDR3 is CSARVSGPNRKTQYF. The CDR3 DNA reads TGCAGTGCTAGAGTAAGCGGCCCAAATAGGAAGACCCAGTACTTC. V usage is TRBV20-1 and J usage is TRBJ2-5; D possibly corresponds to TRBD2 (5 bases). This CDR3 is 15 amino acids long. V dropped 1 base and J dropped 6 bases, with 18 bases sitting between them. Germline V CDR1 and CDR2: DFQATT, SNEGSKA (reference sequence).

This clonotype was found many times. CDR3 in amino acids: CASSQNRGQETQYF. CDR3 coding DNA: TGTGCCAGCAGCCAAAACAGGGGGCAGGAGACCCAGTACTTC. The V gene is TRBV14, the J gene TRBJ2-5; 9 bases match TRBD1. The CDR3 has 14 amino acids. The V gene end was trimmed by 2 bases and the J gene end by 5 bases; junction bases not matched to a gene: 3. Germline CDR1 is SGHDN and CDR2 is FVKESK.